This entry is about one T cell receptor (beta chain). Its antigen remains unknown. This entry is derived from a study of cytotoxic CD8 clonotypes in ibrutinib-treated CLL. Study-level findings and limits: Exceeding age-matched healthy donors, baseline clonality also tracked the counts of circulating CD8+ T cells.

CDR3 length: 12 residues. The V end lost 8 bases, the J end lost 2 bases, and 9 bases lay between the germline ends. Germline values: CDR1 LNHDA, CDR2 SQIVND (reference sequence). TCR beta libraries used 1.5 to 2 micrograms of DNA from cryopreserved PBMCs. Depths of 1 in 200,000 to 1 in 1 million T cells were the sequencing target. Using immunoSEQ multiplex PCR, the repertoire was profiled, and TCRdb retains in-frame clones only, with some absent. The sample records over 200,000 clones, roughly 79% being singletons. This specimen consisted of PBMCs, obtained after 12 months of ibrutinib treatment. This rearrangement joins TRBV19 to TRBJ1-2, with D unresolved. This clonotype was obtained from a human donor with chronic lymphocytic leukemia. The CDR3 sequence: CASLRGNYGYTF. DNA of the CDR3: TGTGCCAGTCTTCGAGGGAACTATGGCTACACCTTC.